The 9 T cell receptor beta chains below were found in one sample sequenced in a study of T cell responses to AZD1222 COVID-19 vaccine. TCRdb keeps only in-frame clones here, not all; method: immunoSEQ multiplex PCR. This table holds 90,000 to 140,000 clones, around nine tenths found once. The specimen comprised peripheral blood, sampled on day 0 of AZD1222 vaccination. The receptors derive from an adult in good health.

This clone was counted between two and nine times. This sequence joins TRBV3-1 (or the pseudogene TRBV3-2) and TRBJ1-5; D gene ambiguous. The CDR3 totals 14 residues. Germline V gene lookup returns CDR1 LGHDT and CDR2 YNNKEL (reference sequence). The V end was cut by 2 bases, the J end by 1 base, with 6 bases between. CDR3 sequence: CASSQQHSNQPQHF. In nucleotides, the CDR3 is TGTGCCAGCAGCCAACAACACAGCAATCAGCCCCAGCATTTT.

V gene TRBV18 combines with J gene TRBJ1-5; tentatively, D is TRBD1 (5 bases). This CDR3 has 15 residues. Trimming stripped 2 bases from V and 7 bases from J, with 15 bases between. Germline CDR1 is KGHSH and CDR2 is LQKENI. Written as DNA, the CDR3 is TGTGCCAGCTCACCAGAAGCGCAGGGTAGCCAGCCCCAGCATTTT. It specifies CASSPEAQGSQPQHF.

The rearrangement uses TRBV9 and TRBJ2-1; D not resolved. The CDR3 has 14 residues. Germline V lookup: CDR1 SGDLS, CDR2 YYNGEE. V lost 0 bases and J 5 bases, leaving 9 bases between the germline ends. CDR3 residues: CASSVAGQHNEQFF. The CDR3 coding sequence is TGTGCCAGCAGCGTAGCTGGGCAACACAATGAGCAGTTCTTC.

The rearrangement links TRBV4-1 to TRBJ1-1; TRBD1 matches 9 bases. In germline, CDR1 is MGHRA, CDR2 YSYEKL. This CDR3 has 18 residues. Losses at the gene ends were 0 bases for V and 0 bases for J; bases not matched to a gene: 8. As DNA, the CDR3 is TGCGCCAGCAGCCAAGAAGAATTGGGGACAGGGCTGAACACTGAAGCTTTCTTT. Amino acid sequence: CASSQEELGTGLNTEAFF.

The chain employs TRBV18 and TRBJ1-2; D is unresolved. V lost 0 bases to trimming and J lost 7 bases, with 15 bases between them. This CDR3 is built from 15 residues. From germline, CDR1 is KGHSH and CDR2 LQKENI. In DNA form, the CDR3 reads TGTGCCAGCTCACCACCGAGTTCAGTATTTGCTGGCTACACCTTC. Protein sequence: CASSPPSSVFAGYTF. Complete variable domain (other parts from reference TRBV18 and TRBJ1-2): NAGVMQNPRHLVRRRGQEARLRCSPMKGHSHVYWYRQLPEEGLKFMVYLQKENIIDESGMPKERFSAEFPKEGPSILRIQQVVRGDSAAYFCASSPPSSVFAGYTFGSGTRLTVV.

The rearrangement joins TRBV9 to TRBJ2-4; TRBD2 matches 7 bases. This CDR3 is built from 15 residues. CDR1 and CDR2 (germline): SGDLS, YYNGEE. V lost 1 base, J lost 8 bases, and 9 bases stayed unmatched. The CDR3 here is CASSVSGTQWDIQYF. The DNA of the CDR3 is TGTGCCAGCAGCGTAAGCGGGACCCAGTGGGACATTCAGTACTTC.

This chain's CDR3 is CSAGTGVIETQYF. CDR3 coding DNA: TGCAGCGCCGGGACAGGGGTAATCGAGACCCAGTACTTC. The J gene is TRBJ2-5, the V gene TRBV29-1; 10 bases map to TRBD1. With 7 bases clipped from V and 5 bases from J, the junction kept 7 bases outside the gene matches. The germline V gene encodes CDR1 SQVTM and CDR2 ANQGSEA. The CDR3 has 13 amino acids.

This chain connects TRBV28 to TRBJ1-5; no definite D call. The V gene lost 5 bases and the J gene lost 1 base, with 9 bases spanning the gap. Germline V gene sequence: CDR1 MDHEN, CDR2 SYDVKM. The CDR3 covers 14 residues. The CDR3 nucleotides are TGTGCCAGCAGTGTCGGGAGGAGCAATCAGCCCCAGCATTTT. It codes for CASSVGRSNQPQHF.

The chain carries TRBV4-3 and TRBJ2-2; D is undetermined. The CDR3 covers 16 residues. The V gene lost 0 bases and the J gene lost 6 bases, with 14 bases spanning the gap. Germline lookup yields CDR1 LGHNA and CDR2 YSLEER. DNA of the CDR3: TGCGCCAGCAGCCAAGAAGTGGGTTGGAAAGCCGGGGAGCTGTTTTTT. Translation: CASSQEVGWKAGELFF.